These T cell receptor beta chains were read from a single sample in a study of blood T cell repertoires in COVID-19. Data came from immunoSEQ multiplex PCR; TCRdb stores just in-frame clones and leaves some out. The table lists some 97,000 clones, over 75% of them singletons. The material sequenced was peripheral blood. The receptors were gathered from a woman aged 60-75 years with acute or convalescent COVID-19. The CDR3 runs from the conserved cysteine through the conserved F or W. The order of the fields is V gene, clone size, J gene, D gene, CDR3 protein, CDR3 DNA. The D gene is left open where the match is weak. A clone size is listed for some rows: how often the clone was seen (once, few, many), or a class if it is expanded.

TRBV6-1	.	TRBJ2-3	.	CASSEADYRTDTQYF	TGTGCCAGCAGTGAAGCCGACTACCGCACAGATACGCAGTATTTT
TRBV28	.	TRBJ1-1	.	CAGGRSGGTEAFF	TGTGCCGGCGGGAGATCGGGCGGCACTGAAGCTTTCTTT
TRBV7-8	.	TRBJ2-2	.	CASSPERLNTGELFF	TGTGCCAGCAGCCCGGAACGACTCAACACCGGGGAGCTGTTTTTT
TRBV10-2	.	TRBJ2-5	TRBD2	CASSEGTSRGGTQYF	TGCGCCAGCAGCGAAGGGACTAGCCGAGGGGGGACCCAGTACTTC
TRBV9	.	TRBJ2-7	.	CASSVGGGQGAYEQYF	TGTGCCAGCAGCGTAGGTGGAGGGCAGGGGGCCTACGAGCAGTACTTC
TRBV28	.	TRBJ2-7	.	CASSFAAYYEQYF	TGTGCCAGCAGTTTCGCGGCCTACTACGAGCAGTACTTC
TRBV15	.	TRBJ1-2	.	CATSREQAPVGGGYTF	TGTGCCACCAGCAGAGAACAGGCTCCTGTGGGGGGTGGCTACACCTTC
TRBV20-1	once	TRBJ1-2	.	CSAGNNYGYTF	TGCAGTGCTGGCAATAACTATGGCTACACCTTC
TRBV4-1	.	TRBJ1-6	.	CASSQDFSERSAGTSPLHF	TGCGCCAGCAGCCAAGATTTCTCCGAGCGCTCGGCGGGTACTTCACCCCTCCACTTT
TRBV7-8	.	TRBJ2-1	.	CASSLGEINNEQFF	TGTGCCAGCAGCTTAGGGGAGATCAACAATGAGCAGTTCTTC
TRBV11-3	.	TRBJ1-2	TRBD1	CASSFGQVGHGYTF	TGTGCCAGCAGTTTTGGACAGGTGGGACATGGCTACACCTTC
TRBV28	.	TRBJ1-1	.	CATFSRVLAFF	TGTGCCACCTTCTCCAGGGTGCTAGCTTTCTTT
TRBV25-1	.	TRBJ1-1	.	CASSERMGEAFF	TGTGCCAGCAGTGAGAGGATGGGTGAAGCTTTCTTT
TRBV27	.	TRBJ2-1	TRBD2	CASSLSLAGGPHEQFF	TGTGCCAGCAGTCTCTCATTAGCGGGAGGGCCTCATGAGCAGTTCTTC
TRBV7-8	.	TRBJ2-1	TRBD2	CATSGTSGTSGRNEQFF	TGTGCCACCTCCGGGACTAGCGGGACGTCGGGGAGGAATGAGCAGTTCTTC
TRBV24-1	.	TRBJ2-1	TRBD2	CATSDSVAGVGFNEQFF	TGTGCCACCAGTGACTCCGTAGCGGGAGTGGGATTCAATGAGCAGTTCTTC
TRBV30	.	TRBJ2-1	.	CAWKTLNEQFF	TGTGCCTGGAAGACTCTCAATGAGCAGTTCTTC
TRBV16	.	TRBJ1-1	.	CASSQSRTENTEAFF	TGTGCCAGCAGCCAATCTCGGACAGAGAACACTGAAGCTTTCTTT
TRBV7-9	.	TRBJ2-5	.	CASSSSTRGAAETQYF	TGTGCCAGCAGCTCCAGCACTCGGGGGGCTGCAGAGACCCAGTACTTC
TRBV3-1/TRBV3-2	.	TRBJ1-2	.	CASSRGGSGYTF	TGTGCCAGCAGCCGCGGGGGCAGTGGCTACACCTTC
TRBV5-1	.	TRBJ2-5	.	CASSLDAGARETQYF	TGCGCCAGCAGCTTGGACGCAGGGGCGCGGGAGACCCAGTACTTC
TRBV28	once	TRBJ1-1	TRBD1	CASSSRDRVAGGTEAFF	TGTGCCAGCAGTTCCCGGGACAGGGTGGCCGGTGGCACTGAAGCTTTCTTT
TRBV11-2	.	TRBJ2-7	.	CASSLVQGTNYEQYF	TGTGCCAGCAGCTTAGTTCAGGGCACAAACTACGAGCAGTACTTC
TRBV2	.	TRBJ1-2	.	CASMVAGTNYGYTF	TGTGCCAGCATGGTGGCAGGGACTAACTATGGCTACACCTTC
TRBV24-1	once	TRBJ2-7	TRBD2	CATSDFSGTKGPEQYF	TGTGCCACCAGTGACTTTAGCGGGACCAAGGGCCCCGAGCAGTACTTC
TRBV6-5	.	TRBJ1-1	.	CASSYPIGGTEAFF	TGTGCCAGCAGTTACCCCATCGGGGGCACTGAAGCTTTCTTT
TRBV25-1	.	TRBJ2-5	TRBD1	CASSESPGQGAGKTQYF	TGTGCCAGCAGTGAATCTCCGGGACAGGGGGCCGGAAAGACCCAGTACTTC
TRBV9	.	TRBJ1-2	TRBD1	CASSVDPGGRGYTF	TGTGCCAGCAGCGTAGACCCAGGGGGCCGTGGCTACACCTTC
TRBV18	once	TRBJ2-6	.	CASSPDNSGANVLTF	TGTGCCAGCTCACCCGACAACTCTGGGGCCAACGTCCTGACTTTC
TRBV6-5	.	TRBJ1-2	.	CASSPGAGGYTF	TGTGCCAGCAGTCCAGGGGCTGGTGGCTACACCTTC
TRBV7-9	.	TRBJ2-3	TRBD2	CASSTRTSGRLDTQYF	TGTGCCAGCAGCACCAGGACTAGCGGGAGGCTAGATACGCAGTATTTT
TRBV5-1	.	TRBJ2-2	TRBD2	CASGRLAGMAGELFF	TGCGCCAGCGGCAGACTAGCGGGAATGGCCGGGGAGCTGTTTTTT
TRBV5-4	.	TRBJ2-1	TRBD2	CASSLAGGGNEQFF	TGTGCCAGCAGCTTGGCCGGGGGAGGGAATGAGCAGTTCTTC
TRBV18	.	TRBJ1-5	TRBD1	CASSDTTGGGQPQHF	TGTGCCAGCTCAGACACGACAGGGGGCGGTCAGCCCCAGCATTTT